The T cell receptor (beta chain) described here comes from a study of cytomegalovirus exposure and HLA in healthy donors. Study information: T cells numbering about 179 million yielded some 120 million unique TCR beta sequences in an earlier analysis. Study results and limitations: CMV antigen specificity was confirmed in vitro for a few CMV-associated chains. CMV serostatus was the only immune exposure information that was available. Because they were indistinguishable, some V segments, including TRBV6-2 and TRBV6-3, were excluded.

To note about this clone: Its antigen is currently unknown. The junction and the germline gene differ at one end; a read error may be behind it.

With 60 Vbeta and 13 Jbeta primers, the PCR was carried out. Assay: immunoSEQ multiplex PCR; the TCRdb copy retains only in-frame clones and omits some. Of fewer than 150,000 clones listed, around 78% are singletons. The germline CDR1 and CDR2 sequences are SGHRS and YFSETQ. This CDR3 is built from 18 residues. The rearrangement links TRBV5-1 to TRBJ2-3; the match to TRBD2 covers 8 bases. The sample comprised PBMCs. The receptor comes from a woman in her forties in good health and CMV-seropositive. As DNA, the CDR3 is TGCGCCAGCAGCATCCGCCTGGGGAGCGGGAGCTGGACAGATACGAAGTATTTT. Encoded protein: CASSIRLGSGSWTDTKYF. The variable domain in full, with the rest retrieved from reference TRBV5-1 and TRBJ2-3, is KAGVTQTPRYLIKTRGQQVTLSCSPISGHRSVSWYQQTPGQGLQFLFEYFSETQRNKGNFPGRFSGRQFSNSRSEMNVSTLELGDSALYLCASSIRLGSGSWTDTKYFGPGTRLTVL.